Detailed here is one TCR beta chain. Its specificity is unknown. The length of the CDR3 is 16 residues. V lost 2 bases and J 4 bases, leaving 15 bases between the germline ends. Germline lookup yields CDR1 SGHTA and CDR2 FQGTGA. During the collection period, no donor immune events like infections were recorded. The data originate from a study of identifying expanded T cells in peripheral blood. Assay used: immunoSEQ multiplex PCR; TCRdb lists only in-frame clones, some missing. The sample consists of 55,000 to 60,000 clones, more than 70% of them appearing once. Study-wide results and limits: Across healthy donors, higher total template counts meant significantly greater approximately two-week count variance. Over approximately two and four weeks, about 15 and 19 clones changed, versus approximately 1.1 between replicates.

The genes are TRBV7-3 and TRBJ2-1; D may be TRBD1 or TRBD2 (5 bases each). The clonotype originates from a person between 18 and 75 years old in good health. The source material was blood. The DNA for the CDR3 is TGTGCCAGCAGCTTAGCTCCGGGACGGTCATACAATGAGCAGTTCTTC. Translating gives CASSLAPGRSYNEQFF.